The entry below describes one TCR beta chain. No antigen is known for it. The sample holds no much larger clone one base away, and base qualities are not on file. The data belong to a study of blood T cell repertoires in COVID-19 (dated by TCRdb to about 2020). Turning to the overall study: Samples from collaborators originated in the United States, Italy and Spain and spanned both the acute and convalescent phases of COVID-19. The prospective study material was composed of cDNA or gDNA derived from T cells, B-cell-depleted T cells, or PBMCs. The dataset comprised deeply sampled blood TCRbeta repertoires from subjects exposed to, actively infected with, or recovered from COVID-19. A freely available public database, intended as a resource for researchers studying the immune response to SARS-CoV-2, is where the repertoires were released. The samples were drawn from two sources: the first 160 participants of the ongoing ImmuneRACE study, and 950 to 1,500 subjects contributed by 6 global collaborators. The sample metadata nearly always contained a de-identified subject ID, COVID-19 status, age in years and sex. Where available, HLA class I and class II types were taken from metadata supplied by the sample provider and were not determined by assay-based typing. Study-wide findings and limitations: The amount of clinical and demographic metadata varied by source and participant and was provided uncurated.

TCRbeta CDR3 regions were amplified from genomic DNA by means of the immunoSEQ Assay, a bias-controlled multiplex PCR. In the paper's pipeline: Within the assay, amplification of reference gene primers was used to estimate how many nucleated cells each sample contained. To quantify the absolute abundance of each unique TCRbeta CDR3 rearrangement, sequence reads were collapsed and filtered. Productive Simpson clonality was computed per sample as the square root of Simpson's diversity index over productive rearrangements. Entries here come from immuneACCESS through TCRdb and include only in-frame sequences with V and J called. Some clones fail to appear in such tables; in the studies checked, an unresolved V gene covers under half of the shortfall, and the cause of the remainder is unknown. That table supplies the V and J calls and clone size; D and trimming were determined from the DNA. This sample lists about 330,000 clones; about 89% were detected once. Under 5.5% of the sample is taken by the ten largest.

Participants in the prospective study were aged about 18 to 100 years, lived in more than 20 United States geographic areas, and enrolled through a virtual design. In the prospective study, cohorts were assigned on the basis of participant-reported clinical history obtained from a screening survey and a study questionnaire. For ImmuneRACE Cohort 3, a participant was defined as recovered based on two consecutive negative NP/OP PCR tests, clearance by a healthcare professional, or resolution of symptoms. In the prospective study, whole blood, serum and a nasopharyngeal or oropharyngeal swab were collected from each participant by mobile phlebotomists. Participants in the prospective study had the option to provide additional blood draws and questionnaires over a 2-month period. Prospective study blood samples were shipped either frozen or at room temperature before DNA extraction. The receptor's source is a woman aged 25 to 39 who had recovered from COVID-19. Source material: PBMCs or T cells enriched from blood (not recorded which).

The CDR3 in this case is CASSSGQGATNTGELFF. The bases are TGTGCCAGCAGCTCGGGACAGGGGGCGACGAACACCGGGGAGCTGTTTTTT. The chain is assembled from TRBV7-6 and TRBJ2-2, and 12 junctional nucleotides match TRBD1. The cysteine opens and the phenylalanine closes a CDR3 of 17 amino acids. Of the read, only the CDR3 DNA is kept; its 51 bases are in frame from base 1. Per the germline V gene, SGHVS is the CDR1 and FNYEAQ is the CDR2. Germline trimming: 4 bases from V, 0 bases from J; junction bases outside gene matches: 3. Here the CDR3 is joined to the reference TRBV7-6 and TRBJ2-2 genes, and the full variable domain is: GAGVSQSPRYKVTKRGQDVALRCDPISGHVSLYWYRQALGQGPEFLTYFNYEAQQDKSGLPNDRFSAERPEGSISTLTIQRTEQRDSAMYRCASSSGQGATNTGELFFGEGSRLTVL.